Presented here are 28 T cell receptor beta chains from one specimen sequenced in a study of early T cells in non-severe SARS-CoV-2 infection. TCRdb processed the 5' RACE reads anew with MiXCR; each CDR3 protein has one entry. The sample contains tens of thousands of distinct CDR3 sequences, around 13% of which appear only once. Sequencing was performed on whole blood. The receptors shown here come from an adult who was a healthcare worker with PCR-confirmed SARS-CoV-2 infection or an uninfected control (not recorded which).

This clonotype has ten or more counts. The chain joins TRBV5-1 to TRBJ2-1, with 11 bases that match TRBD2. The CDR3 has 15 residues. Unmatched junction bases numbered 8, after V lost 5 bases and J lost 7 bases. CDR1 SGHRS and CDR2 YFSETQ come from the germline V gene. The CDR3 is CASSSTSGSLNEQFF. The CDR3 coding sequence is TGCGCCAGCAGTTCCACTAGCGGGAGTTTAAATGAGCAGTTCTTC.

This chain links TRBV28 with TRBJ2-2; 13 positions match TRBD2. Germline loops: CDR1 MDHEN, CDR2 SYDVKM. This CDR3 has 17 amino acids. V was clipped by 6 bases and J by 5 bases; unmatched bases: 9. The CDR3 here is CASSLGTSGMRTGELFF. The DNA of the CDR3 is TGTGCCAGCAGCCTTGGGACTAGCGGGATGAGGACCGGGGAGCTGTTTTTT.

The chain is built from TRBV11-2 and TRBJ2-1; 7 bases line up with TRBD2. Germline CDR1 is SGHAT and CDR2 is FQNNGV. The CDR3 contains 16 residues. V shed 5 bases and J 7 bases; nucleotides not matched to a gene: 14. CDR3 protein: CASSPTAGGRRNEQFF. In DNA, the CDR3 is TGTGCCAGCAGCCCTACCGCTGGCGGGAGACGAAATGAGCAGTTCTTC.

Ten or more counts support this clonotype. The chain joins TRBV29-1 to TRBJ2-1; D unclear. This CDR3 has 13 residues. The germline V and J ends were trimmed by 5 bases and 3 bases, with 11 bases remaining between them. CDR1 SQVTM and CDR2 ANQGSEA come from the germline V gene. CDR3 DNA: TGCAGCGTTTCACTCGGACGCTACAATGAGCAGTTCTTC. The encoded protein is CSVSLGRYNEQFF.

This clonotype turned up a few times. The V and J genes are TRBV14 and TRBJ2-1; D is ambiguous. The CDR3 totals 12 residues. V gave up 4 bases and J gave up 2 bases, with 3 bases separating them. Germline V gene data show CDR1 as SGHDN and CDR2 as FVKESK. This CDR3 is CASSPAYNEQFF. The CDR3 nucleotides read TGTGCCAGCAGCCCAGCCTACAATGAGCAGTTCTTC.

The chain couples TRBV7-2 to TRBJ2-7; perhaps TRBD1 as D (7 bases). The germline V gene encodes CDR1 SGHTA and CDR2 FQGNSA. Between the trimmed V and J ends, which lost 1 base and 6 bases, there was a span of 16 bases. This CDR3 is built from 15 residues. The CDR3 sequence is CASSLEGAQGGEQYF. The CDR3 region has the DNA TGTGCCAGCAGCTTAGAGGGGGCGCAGGGAGGCGAGCAGTACTTC.

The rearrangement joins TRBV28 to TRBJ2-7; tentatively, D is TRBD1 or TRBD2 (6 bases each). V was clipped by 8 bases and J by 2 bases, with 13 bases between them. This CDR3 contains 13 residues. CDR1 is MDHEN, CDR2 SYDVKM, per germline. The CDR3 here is CASVPGGAYEQYF. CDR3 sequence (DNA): TGTGCCAGCGTCCCCGGGGGCGCCTACGAGCAGTACTTC.

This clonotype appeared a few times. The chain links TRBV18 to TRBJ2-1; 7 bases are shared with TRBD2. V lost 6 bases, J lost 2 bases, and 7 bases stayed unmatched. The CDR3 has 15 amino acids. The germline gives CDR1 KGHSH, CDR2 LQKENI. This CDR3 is CASSPGGGAYNEQFF. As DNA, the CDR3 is TGTGCCAGCTCTCCAGGTGGGGGGGCCTACAATGAGCAGTTCTTC.

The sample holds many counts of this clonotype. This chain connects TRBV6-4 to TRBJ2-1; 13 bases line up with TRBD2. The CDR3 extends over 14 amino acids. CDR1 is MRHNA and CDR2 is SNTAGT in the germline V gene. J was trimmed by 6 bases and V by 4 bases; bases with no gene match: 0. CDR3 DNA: TGTGCCAGCAGTGGACTAGCGGGAGGCAATGAGCAGTTCTTC. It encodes CASSGLAGGNEQFF.

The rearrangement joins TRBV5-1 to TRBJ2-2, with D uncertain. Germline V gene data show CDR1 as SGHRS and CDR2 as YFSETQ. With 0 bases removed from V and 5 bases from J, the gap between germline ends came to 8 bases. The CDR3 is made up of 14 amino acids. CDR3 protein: CASSLEARTGELFF. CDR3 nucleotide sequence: TGCGCCAGCAGCTTGGAGGCAAGGACCGGGGAGCTGTTTTTT.

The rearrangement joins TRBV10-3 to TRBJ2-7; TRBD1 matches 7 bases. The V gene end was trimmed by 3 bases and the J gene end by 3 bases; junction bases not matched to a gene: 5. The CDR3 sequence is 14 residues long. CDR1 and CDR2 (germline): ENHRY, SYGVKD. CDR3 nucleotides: TGTGCCATCAGTGATCGGGGACAGTTCTACGAGCAGTACTTC. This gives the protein CAISDRGQFYEQYF.

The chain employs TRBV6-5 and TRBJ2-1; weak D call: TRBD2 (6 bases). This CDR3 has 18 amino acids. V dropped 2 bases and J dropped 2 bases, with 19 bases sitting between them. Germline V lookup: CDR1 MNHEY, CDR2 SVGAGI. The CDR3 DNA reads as TGTGCCAGCAGTTACCGATGGACTAAAAAGGTCCCCTACAATGAGCAGTTCTTC. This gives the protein CASSYRWTKKVPYNEQFF.

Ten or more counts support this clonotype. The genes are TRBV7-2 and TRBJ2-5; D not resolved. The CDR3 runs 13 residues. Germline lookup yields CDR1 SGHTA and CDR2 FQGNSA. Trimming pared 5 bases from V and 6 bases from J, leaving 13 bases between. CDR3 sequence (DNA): TGTGCCAGCAGCGTCGGTAATTTAAAGACCCAGTACTTC. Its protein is CASSVGNLKTQYF.

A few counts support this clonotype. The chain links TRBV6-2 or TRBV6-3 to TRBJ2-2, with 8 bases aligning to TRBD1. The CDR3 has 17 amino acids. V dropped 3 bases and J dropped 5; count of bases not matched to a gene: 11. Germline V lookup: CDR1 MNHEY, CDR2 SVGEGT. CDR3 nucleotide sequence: TGTGCCAGCAGTTATGGACAGGGAGTAGTTCGGACCGGGGAGCTGTTTTTT. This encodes CASSYGQGVVRTGELFF.

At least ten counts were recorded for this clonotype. Here the CDR3 reads CASSTGTAATYEQYF. In nucleotides, the CDR3 is TGTGCCAGCAGTACCGGGACAGCCGCCACCTACGAGCAGTACTTC. The J gene is TRBJ2-7, the V gene TRBV28; 7 positions match TRBD1. Germline V lookup: CDR1 MDHEN, CDR2 SYDVKM. CDR3 length: 15 amino acids. The V segment lost 5 bases and the J segment 2 bases; nucleotides outside the gene matches: 9.

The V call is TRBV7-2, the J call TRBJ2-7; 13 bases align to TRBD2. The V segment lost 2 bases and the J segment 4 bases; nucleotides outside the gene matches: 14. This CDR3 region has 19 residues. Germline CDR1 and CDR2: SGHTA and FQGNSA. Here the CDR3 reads CASSLFLMGLAGRGYEQYF. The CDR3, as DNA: TGTGCCAGCAGCTTATTCCTTATGGGACTAGCGGGAAGAGGGTACGAGCAGTACTTC.

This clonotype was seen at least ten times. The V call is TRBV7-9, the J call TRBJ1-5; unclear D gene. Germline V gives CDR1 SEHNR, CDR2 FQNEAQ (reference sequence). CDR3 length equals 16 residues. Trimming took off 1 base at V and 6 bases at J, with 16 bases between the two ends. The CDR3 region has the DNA TGTGCCAGCAGCTTAGGGTCAGCCGGTGGATCTCAGCCCCAGCATTTT. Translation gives CASSLGSAGGSQPQHF. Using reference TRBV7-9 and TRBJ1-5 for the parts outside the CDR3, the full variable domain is DTGVSQNPRHKITKRGQNVTFRCDPISEHNRLYWYRQTLGQGPEFLTYFQNEAQLEKSRLLSDRFSAERPKGSFSTLEIQRTEQGDSAMYLCASSLGSAGGSQPQHFGDGTRLSIL.

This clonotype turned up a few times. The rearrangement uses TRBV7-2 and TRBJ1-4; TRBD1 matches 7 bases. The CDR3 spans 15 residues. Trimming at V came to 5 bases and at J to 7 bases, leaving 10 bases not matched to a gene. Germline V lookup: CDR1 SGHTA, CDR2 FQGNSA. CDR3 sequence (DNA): TGTGCCAGCAGCCGAAGGGGGCTAGGAGCTGAAAAACTGTTTTTT. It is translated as CASSRRGLGAEKLFF.

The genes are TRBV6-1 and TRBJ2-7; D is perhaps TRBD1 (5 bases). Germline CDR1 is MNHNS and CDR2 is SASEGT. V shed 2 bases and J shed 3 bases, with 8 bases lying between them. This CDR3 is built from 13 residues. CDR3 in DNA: TGTGCCAGCAGTGAAAGGGGCGTCTACGAGCAGTACTTC. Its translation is CASSERGVYEQYF.

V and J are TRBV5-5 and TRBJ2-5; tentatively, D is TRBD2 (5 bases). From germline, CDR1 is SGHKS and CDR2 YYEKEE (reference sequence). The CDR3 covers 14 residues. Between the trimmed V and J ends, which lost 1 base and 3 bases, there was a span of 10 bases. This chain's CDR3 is CASSLYGVKETQYF. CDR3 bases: TGTGCCAGCAGCTTGTACGGGGTAAAAGAGACCCAGTACTTC.

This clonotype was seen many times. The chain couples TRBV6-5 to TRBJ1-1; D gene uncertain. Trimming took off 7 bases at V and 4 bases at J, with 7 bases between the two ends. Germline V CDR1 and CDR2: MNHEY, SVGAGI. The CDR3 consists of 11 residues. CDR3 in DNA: TGTGCCAGCAAGCGGGGCACTGAAGCTTTCTTT. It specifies CASKRGTEAFF.

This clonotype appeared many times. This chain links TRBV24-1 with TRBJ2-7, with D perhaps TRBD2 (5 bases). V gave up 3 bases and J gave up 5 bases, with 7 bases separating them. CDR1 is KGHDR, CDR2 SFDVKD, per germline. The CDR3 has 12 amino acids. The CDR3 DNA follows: TGTGCCACCAGTGATACGGGGAACGAGCAGTACTTC. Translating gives CATSDTGNEQYF.

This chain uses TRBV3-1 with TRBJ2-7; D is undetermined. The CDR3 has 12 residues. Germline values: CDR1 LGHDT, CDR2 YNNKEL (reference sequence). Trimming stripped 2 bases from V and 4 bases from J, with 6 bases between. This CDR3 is CASSQSGYEQYF. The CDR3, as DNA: TGTGCCAGCAGCCAATCGGGTTACGAGCAGTACTTC.

The CDR3 nucleotides are TGTGCCAGCAGTGGGACCGTGGGGGAGACCCAGTACTTC. As protein: CASSGTVGETQYF. The V gene is TRBV12-3 or TRBV12-4, the J gene TRBJ2-5; D tentatively fits TRBD1 or TRBD2 (5 bases each). Trimming took 5 bases from V and 5 from J, leaving 12 bases between them. This CDR3 is built from 13 residues.

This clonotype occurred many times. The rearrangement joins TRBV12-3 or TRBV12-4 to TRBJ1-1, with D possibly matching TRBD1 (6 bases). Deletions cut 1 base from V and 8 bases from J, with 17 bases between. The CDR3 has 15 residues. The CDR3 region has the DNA TGTGCCAGCAGTTTAGGGCCCCCGAGGACAGCAGAAGCTTTCTTT. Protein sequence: CASSLGPPRTAEAFF.

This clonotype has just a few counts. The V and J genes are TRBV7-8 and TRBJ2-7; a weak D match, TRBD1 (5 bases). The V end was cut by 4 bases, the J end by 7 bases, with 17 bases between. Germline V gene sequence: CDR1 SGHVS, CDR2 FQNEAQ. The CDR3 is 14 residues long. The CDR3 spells CASSSRGGMDEQYF. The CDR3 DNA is TGTGCCAGCAGCTCAAGGGGCGGAATGGATGAGCAGTACTTC.

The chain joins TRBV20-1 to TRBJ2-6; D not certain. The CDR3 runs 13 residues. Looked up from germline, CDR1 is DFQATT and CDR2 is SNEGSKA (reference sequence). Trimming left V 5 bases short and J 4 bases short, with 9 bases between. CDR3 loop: CSAGNPGANVLTF. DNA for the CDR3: TGCAGTGCTGGAAACCCCGGGGCCAACGTCCTGACTTTC.

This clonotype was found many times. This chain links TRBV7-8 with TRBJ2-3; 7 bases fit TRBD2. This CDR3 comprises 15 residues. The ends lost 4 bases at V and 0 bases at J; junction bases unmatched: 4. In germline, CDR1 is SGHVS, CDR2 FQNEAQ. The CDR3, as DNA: TGTGCCAGCAGCTCCTTAGCGGGTAGCACAGATACGCAGTATTTT. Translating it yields CASSSLAGSTDTQYF.